These 21 T cell receptor beta chains were all obtained from the same sample, sequenced in a study of metastatic and nonmetastatic thyroid tumors. All patients reached thyroid surgery having received no treatment beforehand. TCRdb re-clonotyped the PCR reads through MiXCR. The data hold 90,000 or so clones, with around 9.2% observed a single time. Sequenced input: blood. These receptors were taken from a female donor with papillary thyroid cancer or a benign thyroid nodule (not recorded which). Some clones in this sample may be carry-over from other donors' samples.

This clone appeared a few times. Given a much more abundant clone one base away, this may be a read error. The rearrangement joins TRBV10-3 to TRBJ2-7; D gene uncertain. The CDR3 consists of 12 residues. Germline V gene lookup returns CDR1 ENHRY and CDR2 SYGVKD. V lost 2 bases, J lost 5 bases, and 7 bases lay in between. The CDR3 DNA sequence: TGTGCCATCAGTGAGGGGGTCAACGAGCAGTACTTC. Protein product: CAISEGVNEQYF.

This clone was observed many times. V usage is TRBV6-4 and J usage is TRBJ2-2; D unresolved. Deletions cut 3 bases from V and 2 bases from J, with 4 bases between. The CDR3 loop spans 13 amino acids. Germline assignment: CDR1 MRHNA and CDR2 SNTAGT. The CDR3 DNA reads as TGTGCCAGCAGTGAACATAACACCGGGGAGCTGTTTTTT. It specifies CASSEHNTGELFF.

This clone was seen only once. As the CDR3 is not closed by the conserved phenylalanine or tryptophan, this likely results from a read error. The chain has TRBV4-2 and TRBJ2-2; 8 nucleotides align to TRBD1. V shed 4 bases, J shed 6 bases, and the junction held 16 bases outside the gene matches. The germline gives CDR1 LGHNA, CDR2 YNFKEQ. This CDR3 spans 18 amino acids. The CDR3 spells CASSPSLAGGAWSGELFS. The CDR3 DNA is TGTGCCAGCAGCCCTAGCCTGGCAGGGGGCGCGTGGTCCGGGGAGCTGTTTTCT.

The table lists this clone with many counts. The chain has TRBV20-1 and TRBJ1-6; D remains unclear. CDR3 length: 16 residues. From germline, CDR1 is DFQATT and CDR2 SNEGSKA (reference sequence). Between the trimmed V and J ends, which lost 0 bases and 0 bases, there was a span of 9 bases. As DNA, the CDR3 is TGCAGTGCTAGAGATCGAAGGAGCTCCTATAATTCACCCCTCCACTTT. This encodes CSARDRRSSYNSPLHF.

This clone was found many times. The chain is built from TRBV5-1 and TRBJ2-7; 9 nucleotides agree with TRBD2. Germline lookup yields CDR1 SGHRS and CDR2 YFSETQ. V shed 0 bases and J 3 bases; nucleotides not matched to a gene: 4. The CDR3 loop spans 15 amino acids. The CDR3 DNA follows: TGCGCCAGCAGCTTGGTTAGCGGGGGCCTCTACGAGCAGTACTTC. This codes for CASSLVSGGLYEQYF.

Of note for this clone: A much more abundant neighbour one base away suggests this may be a read error. The identical CDR3 is also encoded by other nucleotide sequences in the sample. This chain links TRBV9 with TRBJ1-4; D may be TRBD1 (6 bases). V gave up 3 bases and J gave up 6 bases, with 15 bases separating them. Germline values: CDR1 SGDLS, CDR2 YYNGEE. The CDR3 has 15 amino acids. The CDR3 region has the DNA TGTGCCAGCAGCGGGACTGGGACATCCCATGAAAAACTGTTTTTT. Residues: CASSGTGTSHEKLFF.

This clone was observed at least ten times. V usage is TRBV6-1 and J usage is TRBJ1-6; tentative D call: TRBD1 (5 bases). This CDR3 is built from 14 residues. Germline values: CDR1 MNHNS, CDR2 SASEGT. The V and J ends lost 11 bases and 7 bases respectively, with 18 bases between them. Here the CDR3 DNA reads TGTGCCGTAAAGGGCAGGGAGGAAAATTCACCCCTCCACTTT. This translates into CAVKGREENSPLHF.

This clone was seen only a few times. The chain's CDR3 is CATGQFVGQPQHF. CDR3 coding DNA: TGTGCCACTGGACAGTTCGTGGGTCAGCCCCAGCATTTT. This chain joins TRBV6-1 and TRBJ1-5; TRBD1 is a possible D gene (6 bases). CDR1 is MNHNS, CDR2 SASEGT, per germline. Trimming shortened V by 10 bases and J by 6 bases, and 16 bases separated the two germline ends. CDR3 length equals 13 residues.

This clone was recorded many times. The CDR3 sequence: CASSEIGANEKLFF. For the CDR3, the DNA is TGTGCCAGCAGTGAAATTGGCGCTAATGAAAAACTGTTTTTT. The V and J genes are TRBV2 and TRBJ1-4, with D uncertain. Per germline, CDR1 SNHLY and CDR2 FYNNEI. Trimming left V 2 bases short and J 3 bases short, with 7 bases between. This CDR3 region has 14 residues.

The chain has TRBV2 and TRBJ1-6, with 7 bases identical to TRBD1. Germline values: CDR1 SNHLY, CDR2 FYNNEI. The ends lost 8 bases at V and 6 bases at J; junction bases unmatched: 16. The CDR3 covers 17 residues. The CDR3 DNA reads as TGTGCCAGCGGAGACAGAGCCAAGGGACAGCTTAATTCACCCCTCCACTTT. Its protein product is CASGDRAKGQLNSPLHF.

V is TRBV5-1 and J is TRBJ1-4; D is perhaps TRBD1 (6 bases). CDR1 is SGHRS and CDR2 is YFSETQ in the germline V gene. The CDR3 has 16 amino acids. V dropped 4 bases and J dropped 8 bases, with 21 bases sitting between them. The DNA of the CDR3 is TGCGCCAGCAGCGTAAGAGACGCAGGGGAAGGGGAAAAACTGTTTTTT. Amino acid sequence: CASSVRDAGEGEKLFF.

There are a few counts of this clone. The chain links TRBV6-2 or TRBV6-3 to TRBJ2-3; 10 bases agree with TRBD2. The germline CDR1 and CDR2 sequences are MNHEY and SVGEGT. The CDR3 loop spans 15 amino acids. After removal of 2 bases from V and 9 bases from J, the junction contained 8 bases not matched to a gene. The CDR3 loop is CASSYVLAGVGTQYF. The CDR3 DNA reads TGTGCCAGCAGTTACGTCCTAGCGGGAGTAGGGACGCAGTATTTT.

This clone was observed a few times. The chain carries TRBV4-1 and TRBJ1-2; D remains unclear. CDR3 length: 16 amino acids. The germline CDR1 and CDR2 sequences are MGHRA and YSYEKL. Trimming pared 0 bases from V and 3 bases from J, leaving 14 bases between. The CDR3 DNA reads TGCGCCAGCAGCCAAGATGGACCGGGAAGGGACTATGGCTACACCTTC. Protein: CASSQDGPGRDYGYTF.

Points on this clone: The junction shows a germline mismatch at one end, possibly a read error. The chain combines TRBV15 with TRBJ1-1; D uncertain. The germline CDR1 and CDR2 sequences are LNHNV and YYDKDF (reference sequence). This CDR3 has 14 amino acids. This chain's CDR3 is CATSREQWNTESFF. For the CDR3, the DNA is TGTGCCACCAGCAGAGAGCAGTGGAACACTGAATCTTTCTTT.

Regarding this clone: A read error is possible here, since a much larger clone lies one base away. The gene calls are TRBV7-6 and TRBJ2-5; D might be TRBD1 (6 bases). There are 14 residues in the CDR3. V lost 5 bases, J lost 3 bases, and 13 bases lay in between. Germline CDR1 reads SGHVS; CDR2 reads FNYEAQ. The DNA of the CDR3 is TGTGCCAGCAGCCATCAGGGGCCCAAAGAGACCCAGTACTTC. Translated: CASSHQGPKETQYF.

This clone has more than one count but fewer than ten. V gene TRBV13 combines with J gene TRBJ2-1; 10 bases fit TRBD2. Germline assignment: CDR1 PRHDT and CDR2 FYEKMQ (reference sequence). The CDR3 spans 15 residues. The trim removed 6 bases at V and 7 bases at J, leaving 9 bases unmatched. The CDR3 DNA follows: TGTGCCAGCAGATGGTTTGAGCGGGGGGGTAATGAGCAGTTCTTC. Translating it yields CASRWFERGGNEQFF.

This clone was detected ten times or more. The chain couples TRBV11-2 to TRBJ2-1; no clear D. Trimming removed 1 base from V and 4 bases from J, with 5 bases in between. The CDR3 runs 13 residues. In germline, CDR1 is SGHAT, CDR2 FQNNGV. The chain's CDR3 is CASSLVLYNEQFF. DNA for the CDR3: TGTGCCAGCAGCTTAGTCCTATACAATGAGCAGTTCTTC.

The sample holds many counts of this clone. The chain uses TRBV20-1 and TRBJ1-1; D not certain. V was cut by 7 bases and J by 1 base, with 10 bases left in between. Germline loops: CDR1 DFQATT, CDR2 SNEGSKA (reference sequence). This CDR3 is 12 amino acids long. CDR3 bases: TGCAGTGTTTTGCCCGGGAACACTGAAGCTTTCTTT. This codes for CSVLPGNTEAFF.

To note about this clone: The conserved phenylalanine or tryptophan is not found at the CDR3 terminus, so this likely reflects a read error. The chain couples TRBV5-1 to TRBJ2-5, with D uncertain. From germline, CDR1 is SGHRS and CDR2 YFSETQ. V lost 0 bases to trimming and J lost 2 bases, with 8 bases between them. This CDR3 region has 14 residues. CDR3 sequence reads: CASSLEAYQETQYL. In nucleotides, the CDR3 is TGCGCCAGCAGCTTGGAGGCGTATCAAGAGACCCAGTACCTC.

This clone was detected many times. The chain couples TRBV12-3 or TRBV12-4 to TRBJ2-1; 10 bases line up with TRBD2. The ends lost 2 bases at V and 1 base at J; junction bases unmatched: 5. The CDR3 has 17 residues. This chain's CDR3 is CASSLPILAGSYNEQFF. CDR3 nucleotides: TGTGCCAGCAGTTTACCTATACTAGCGGGGTCCTACAATGAGCAGTTCTTC.

This clone was observed at least ten times. The rearrangement links TRBV6-1 to TRBJ2-1; D is uncertain. Germline-derived CDR1 and CDR2 are MNHNS and SASEGT. This CDR3 has 14 residues. Trimming removed 9 bases from V and 7 bases from J, with 19 bases in between. In DNA, the CDR3 is TGTGCCAGTAGTCAACCGGTCCCATGGAATGAGCAGTTCTTC. Translated, it gives CASSQPVPWNEQFF.